This T cell receptor beta chain was observed in a study of T cell clones after liver transplantation. This CDR3 region has 15 residues. The ends were cut back, 4 bases at V and 5 bases at J, with 15 bases in the middle. Germline values: CDR1 SGHRS, CDR2 YFSETQ. Clones were sequenced by immunoSEQ multiplex PCR, and TCRdb holds only the in-frame ones, with some missing. The data contain around 110,000 clones, about nine tenths of them singletons. The study's findings and limits: Low donor cell numbers restricted donor-reactive repertoire measurement in a couple of subjects.

As concerns this clone: Its specificity is unknown.

Specimen: CD4+ T cells from blood, collected 12 months after liver transplant. The genes are TRBV5-1 and TRBJ2-2; D gene unclear. This sequence was found in a human patient who received a liver transplant. Part of the T cell pool may stem from the graft donor. CDR3 region: CASSPTPGGTGELFF. The CDR3 DNA sequence: TGCGCCAGCAGCCCGACCCCTGGCGGAACCGGGGAGCTGTTTTTT.